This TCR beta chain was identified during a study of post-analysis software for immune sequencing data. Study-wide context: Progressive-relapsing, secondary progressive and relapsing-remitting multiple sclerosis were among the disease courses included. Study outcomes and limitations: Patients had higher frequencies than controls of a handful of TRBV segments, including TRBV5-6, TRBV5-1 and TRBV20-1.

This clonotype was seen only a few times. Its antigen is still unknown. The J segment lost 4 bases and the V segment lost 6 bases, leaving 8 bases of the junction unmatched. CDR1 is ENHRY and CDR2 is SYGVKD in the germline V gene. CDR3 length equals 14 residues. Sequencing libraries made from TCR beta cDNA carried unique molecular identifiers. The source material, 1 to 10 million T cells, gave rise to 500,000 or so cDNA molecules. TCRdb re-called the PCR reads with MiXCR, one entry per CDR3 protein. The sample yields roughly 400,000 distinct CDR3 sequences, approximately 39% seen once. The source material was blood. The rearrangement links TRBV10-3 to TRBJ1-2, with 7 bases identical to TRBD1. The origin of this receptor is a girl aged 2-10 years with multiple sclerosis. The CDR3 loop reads CAISGSGQTYGYTF. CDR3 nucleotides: TGTGCCATCAGCGGATCGGGACAGACCTATGGCTACACCTTC.